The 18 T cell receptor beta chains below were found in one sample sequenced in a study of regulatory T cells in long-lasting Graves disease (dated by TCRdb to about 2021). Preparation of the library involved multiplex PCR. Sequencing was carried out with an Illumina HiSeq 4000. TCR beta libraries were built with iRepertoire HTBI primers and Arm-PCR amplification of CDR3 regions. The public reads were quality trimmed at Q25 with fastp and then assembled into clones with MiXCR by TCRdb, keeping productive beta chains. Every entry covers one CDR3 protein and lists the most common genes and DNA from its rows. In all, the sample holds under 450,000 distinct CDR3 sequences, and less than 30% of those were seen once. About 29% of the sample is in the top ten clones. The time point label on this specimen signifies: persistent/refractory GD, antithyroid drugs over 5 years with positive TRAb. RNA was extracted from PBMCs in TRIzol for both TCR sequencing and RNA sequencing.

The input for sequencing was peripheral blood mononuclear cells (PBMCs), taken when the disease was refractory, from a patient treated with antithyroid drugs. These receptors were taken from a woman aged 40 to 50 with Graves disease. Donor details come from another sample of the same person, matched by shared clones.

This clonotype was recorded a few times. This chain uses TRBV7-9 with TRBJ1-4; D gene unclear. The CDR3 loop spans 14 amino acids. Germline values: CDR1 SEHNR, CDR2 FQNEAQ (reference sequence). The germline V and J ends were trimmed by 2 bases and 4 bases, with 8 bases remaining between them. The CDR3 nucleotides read TGTGCCAGCAGCTTATCATCCATTAATGAAAAACTGTTTTTT. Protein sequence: CASSLSSINEKLFF.

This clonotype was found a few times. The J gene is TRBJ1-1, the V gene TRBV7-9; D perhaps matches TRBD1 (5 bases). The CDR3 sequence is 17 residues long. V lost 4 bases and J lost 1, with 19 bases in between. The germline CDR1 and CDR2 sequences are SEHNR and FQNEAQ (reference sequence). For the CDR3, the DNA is TGTGCCAGCAGCTCGCCCGGCGGGGGTCGATGGAACACTGAAGCTTTCTTT. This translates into CASSSPGGGRWNTEAFF.

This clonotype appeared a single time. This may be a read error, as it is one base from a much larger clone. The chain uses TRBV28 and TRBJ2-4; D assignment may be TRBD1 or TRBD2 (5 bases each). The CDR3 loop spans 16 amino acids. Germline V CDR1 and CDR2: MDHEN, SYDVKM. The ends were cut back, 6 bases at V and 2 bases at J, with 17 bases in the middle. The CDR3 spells CASRGTRPGTKNIQYF. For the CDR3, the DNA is TGTGCCAGCAGGGGGACCAGGCCCGGGACCAAAAACATTCAGTACTTC. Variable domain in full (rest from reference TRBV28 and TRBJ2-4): DVKVTQSSRYLVKRTGEKVFLECVQDMDHENMFWYRQDPGLGLRLIYFSYDVKMKEKGDIPEGYSVSREKKERFSLILESASTNQTSMYLCASRGTRPGTKNIQYFGAGTRLSVL.

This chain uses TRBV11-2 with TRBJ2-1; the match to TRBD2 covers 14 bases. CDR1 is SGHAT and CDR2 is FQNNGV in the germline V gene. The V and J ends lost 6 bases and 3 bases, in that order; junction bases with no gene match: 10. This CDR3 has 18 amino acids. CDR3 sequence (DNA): TGTGCCAGCAGTTTTAGACTAGCGGGAGGGGCCAACTACAATGAGCAGTTCTTC. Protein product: CASSFRLAGGANYNEQFF.

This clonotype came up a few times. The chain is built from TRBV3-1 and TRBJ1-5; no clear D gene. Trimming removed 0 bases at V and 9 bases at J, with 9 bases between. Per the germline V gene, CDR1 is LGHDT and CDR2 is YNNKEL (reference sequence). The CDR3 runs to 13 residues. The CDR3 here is CASSQDPGRPQHF. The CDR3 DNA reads TGTGCCAGCAGCCAAGATCCCGGGAGGCCCCAGCATTTT.

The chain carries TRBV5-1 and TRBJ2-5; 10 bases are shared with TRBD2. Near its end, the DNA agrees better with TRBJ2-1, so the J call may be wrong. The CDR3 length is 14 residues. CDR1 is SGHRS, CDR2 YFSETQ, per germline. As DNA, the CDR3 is TGCGCCAGCAGTACCCGACTAGCGGGTTATGAGCAGTTCTTC. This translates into CASSTRLAGYEQFF.

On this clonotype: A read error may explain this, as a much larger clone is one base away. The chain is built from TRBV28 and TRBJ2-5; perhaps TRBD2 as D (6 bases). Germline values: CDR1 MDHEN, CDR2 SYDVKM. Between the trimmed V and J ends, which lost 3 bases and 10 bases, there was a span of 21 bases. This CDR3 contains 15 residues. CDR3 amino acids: CASSFSLVGGGGQYF. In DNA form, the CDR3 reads TGTGCCAGCAGTTTTAGTCTAGTGGGGGGAGGAGGCCAGTACTTC.

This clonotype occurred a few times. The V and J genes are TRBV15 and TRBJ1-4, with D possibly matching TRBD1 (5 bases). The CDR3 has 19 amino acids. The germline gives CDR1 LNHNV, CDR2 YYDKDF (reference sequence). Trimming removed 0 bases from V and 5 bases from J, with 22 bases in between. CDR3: CATSRDPELLSTGNEKLFF. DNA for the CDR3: TGTGCCACCAGCAGAGATCCAGAACTACTGAGTACAGGCAATGAAAAACTGTTTTTT.

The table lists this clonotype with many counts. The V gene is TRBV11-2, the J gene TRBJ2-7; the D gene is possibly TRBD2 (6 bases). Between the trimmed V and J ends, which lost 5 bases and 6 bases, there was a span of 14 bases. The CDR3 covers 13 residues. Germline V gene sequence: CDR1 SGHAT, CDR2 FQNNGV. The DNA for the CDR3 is TGTGCCAGCAGCCGATTCATGGAGGGCGAGCAGTACTTC. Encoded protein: CASSRFMEGEQYF.

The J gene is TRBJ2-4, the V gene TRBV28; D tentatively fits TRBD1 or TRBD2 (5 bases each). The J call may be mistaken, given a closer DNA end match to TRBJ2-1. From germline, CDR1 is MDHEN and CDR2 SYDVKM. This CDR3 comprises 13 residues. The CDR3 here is CASPGPLAHEQFF. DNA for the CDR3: TGTGCCAGCCCGGGACCTCTAGCCCATGAGCAGTTCTTC.

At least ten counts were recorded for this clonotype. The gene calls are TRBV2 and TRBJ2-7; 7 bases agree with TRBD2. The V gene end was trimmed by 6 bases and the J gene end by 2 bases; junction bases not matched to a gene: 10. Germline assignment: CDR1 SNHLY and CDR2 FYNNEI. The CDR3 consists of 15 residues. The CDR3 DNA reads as TGTGCCAGCAGCCTTGCTAGCGGAGCGACCTACGAGCAGTACTTC. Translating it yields CASSLASGATYEQYF.

CDR3 sequence reads: CASSVRTTDTQYF. The CDR3 DNA reads TGTGCCAGCAGTGTTCGGACCACAGATACGCAGTATTTT. V and J are TRBV2 and TRBJ2-3, with D uncertain. Germline assignment: CDR1 SNHLY and CDR2 FYNNEI. Trimming removed 4 bases from V and 2 bases from J, with 7 bases in between. The CDR3 is 13 residues long. The full variable domain, its missing parts supplied by reference TRBV2 and TRBJ2-3, is EPEVTQTPSHQVTQMGQEVILRCVPISNHLYFYWYRQILGQKVEFLVSFYNNEISEKSEIFDDQFSVERPDGSNFTLKIRSTKLEDSAMYFCASSVRTTDTQYFGPGTRLTVL.

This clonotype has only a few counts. The CDR3 coding sequence is TGCAGTGCTACTAGTGCGGGCGGATCCAGCAATCAGCCCCAGCATTTT. The encoded protein is CSATSAGGSSNQPQHF. The chain carries TRBV20-1 and TRBJ1-5; D gene unclear. Deletions cut 4 bases from V and 1 base from J, with 17 bases between. This CDR3 region has 16 residues. Germline values: CDR1 DFQATT, CDR2 SNEGSKA (reference sequence).

The CDR3 is CASSPTSGRVKDTQYF. The CDR3 DNA reads TGTGCCAGCAGCCCTACTAGCGGGAGAGTAAAAGATACGCAGTATTTT. V usage is TRBV28 and J usage is TRBJ2-3; 11 positions agree with TRBD2. The CDR3 has 16 residues. The trim removed 6 bases at V and 5 bases at J, leaving 10 bases unmatched. CDR1 and CDR2 (germline): MDHEN, SYDVKM.

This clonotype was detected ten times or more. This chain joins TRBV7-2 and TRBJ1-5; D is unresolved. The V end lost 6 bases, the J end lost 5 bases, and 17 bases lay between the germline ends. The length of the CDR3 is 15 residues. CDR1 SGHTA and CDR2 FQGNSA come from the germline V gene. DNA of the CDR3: TGTGCCAGCAGTTCGGTGGCAGCCTCCTATCAGCCCCAGCATTTT. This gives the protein CASSSVAASYQPQHF.

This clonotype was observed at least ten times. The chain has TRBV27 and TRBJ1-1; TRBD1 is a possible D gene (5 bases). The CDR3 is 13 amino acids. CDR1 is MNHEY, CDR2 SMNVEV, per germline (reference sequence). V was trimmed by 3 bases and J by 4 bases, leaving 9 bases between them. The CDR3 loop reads CASSLNGGTEAFF. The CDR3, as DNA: TGTGCCAGCAGTTTGAATGGGGGCACTGAAGCTTTCTTT.

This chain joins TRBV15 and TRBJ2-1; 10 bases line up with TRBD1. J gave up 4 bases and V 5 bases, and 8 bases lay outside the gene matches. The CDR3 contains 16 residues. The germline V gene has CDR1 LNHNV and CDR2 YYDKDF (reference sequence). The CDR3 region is CATSVPGTGAYNEQFF. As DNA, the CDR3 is TGTGCCACCAGCGTCCCCGGGACAGGGGCTTACAATGAGCAGTTCTTC. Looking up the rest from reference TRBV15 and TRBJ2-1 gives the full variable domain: DAMVIQNPRYQVTQFGKPVTLSCSQTLNHNVMYWYQQKSSQAPKLLFHYYDKDFNNEADTPDNFQSRRPNTSFCFLDIRSPGLGDTAMYLCATSVPGTGAYNEQFFGPGTRLTVL.

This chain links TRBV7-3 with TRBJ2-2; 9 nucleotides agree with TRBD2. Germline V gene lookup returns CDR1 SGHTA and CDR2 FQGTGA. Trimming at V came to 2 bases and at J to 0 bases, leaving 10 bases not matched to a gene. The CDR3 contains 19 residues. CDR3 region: CASSLRGLAAYSNTGELFF. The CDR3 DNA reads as TGTGCCAGCAGCTTACGGGGACTAGCAGCCTACTCGAACACCGGGGAGCTGTTTTTT.